This T cell receptor beta chain was identified during a study of a mutant IDH1 vaccine in newly diagnosed glioma. Study in general: Vaccination was launched 4-6 weeks after radiotherapy alone, or with temozolomide cycles. V12 fell at week 35 and V13, the study end, at week 47.

Only in-frame clones appear in the TCRdb table, and some are missing; sequencing was by immunoSEQ multiplex PCR. The table has 35,000 to 45,000 clones, roughly nine tenths seen once; the top ten hold about 1.6%. The germline V gene encodes CDR1 MGHRA and CDR2 YSYEKL. Trimming stripped 3 bases from V and 5 bases from J, with 7 bases between. There are 12 residues in the CDR3. About this clone itself: Its specificity is not known.

Findings of the study overall: Of all patients, around 94% showed vaccine-induced immune responses.

Time point reported: week 35, safety follow-up. Every single dose of the vaccine, 300 ug of mutant IDH1 20-mer peptide, came with topical imiquimod. The specimen was PBMCs, collected from a glioma patient whose treatment included an IDH1 peptide vaccine. The V gene is TRBV4-1, the J gene TRBJ2-5; D gene unclear. This TCR was sampled from a man aged 35-49 years with glioma. For the CDR3, the DNA is TGCGCCAGCAGCCAGCCCGGGGAGACCCAGTACTTC. Protein sequence: CASSQPGETQYF.